A selection of T cell receptor beta chains follows, all from one sample in a study of cytomegalovirus exposure and HLA in healthy donors. Libraries were prepared by immunoSEQ multiplex PCR; TCRdb keeps only in-frame clonotypes and omits some of them. The table records 150,000 to 200,000 clones, 60% to 80% of them present only once. Sequencing was performed on PBMCs. Receptors originate from a woman aged 45-65 years in good health and CMV-seropositive. The CDR3 runs from the conserved cysteine through the conserved F or W. Fields, in order: CDR3 DNA, CDR3 protein, J gene, V gene, clone size, D gene. A D gene is named only where the DNA matches it firmly. Some rows mark clone size as missing; the rest say once, few, many or name a class of expanded clone.

cdr3_nt: TGTGCCAGCAGCTTAGCCAGCGGGGAGCTGTTTTTT
cdr3_aa: CASSLASGELFF
j_call: TRBJ2-2
v_call: TRBV4-2
clone_size: .
d_call: .

cdr3_nt: TGTGCCAGTAGTATAGATCAAGGACAGGGAATTAGCACTGAAGCTTTCTTT
cdr3_aa: CASSIDQGQGISTEAFF
j_call: TRBJ1-1
v_call: TRBV19
clone_size: .
d_call: TRBD1

cdr3_nt: TGTGCCAGCAGCCCGGGACACTTGAACACCGGGGAGCTGTTTTTT
cdr3_aa: CASSPGHLNTGELFF
j_call: TRBJ2-2
v_call: TRBV7-9
clone_size: .
d_call: .

cdr3_nt: TGTGCCAGTAGTATCGAGACAGCCTCCTACAATGAGCAGTTCTTC
cdr3_aa: CASSIETASYNEQFF
j_call: TRBJ2-1
v_call: TRBV19
clone_size: .
d_call: .

cdr3_nt: TGCGCCAGCAGCTCACAGGGGGCATCCTACGAGCAGTACTTC
cdr3_aa: CASSSQGASYEQYF
j_call: TRBJ2-7
v_call: TRBV5-1
clone_size: .
d_call: TRBD1

cdr3_nt: TGTGCCAGCAGTTTAGCGGGGGTAAACACAGATACGCAGTATTTT
cdr3_aa: CASSLAGVNTDTQYF
j_call: TRBJ2-3
v_call: TRBV2
clone_size: .
d_call: TRBD2

cdr3_nt: TGTGCCAGCAGAAATAAGGGACAGGGTATCACCCTCCACTTT
cdr3_aa: CASRNKGQGITLHF
j_call: TRBJ1-6
v_call: TRBV28
clone_size: .
d_call: TRBD1

cdr3_nt: TGTGCCAGCAGTGAATCTTCGCGGGGCGCCGGATCTGGCTACACCTTC
cdr3_aa: CASSESSRGAGSGYTF
j_call: TRBJ1-2
v_call: TRBV6-1
clone_size: .
d_call: .

cdr3_nt: TGTGCCACCAGCGGAGGGACAGGGGGCCTGAGCTATGGCTACACCTTC
cdr3_aa: CATSGGTGGLSYGYTF
j_call: TRBJ1-2
v_call: TRBV15
clone_size: .
d_call: TRBD1

cdr3_nt: TGTGCCAGCAGTGAAGCGCACCTAGCGGGGAGGGTTAGTCAGTACTTC
cdr3_aa: CASSEAHLAGRVSQYF
j_call: TRBJ2-4
v_call: TRBV2
clone_size: .
d_call: TRBD2

cdr3_nt: TGTGCCAGCAGCCCAAGGACAGGGTTGAACACTGAAGCTTTCTTT
cdr3_aa: CASSPRTGLNTEAFF
j_call: TRBJ1-1
v_call: TRBV2
clone_size: .
d_call: TRBD1

cdr3_nt: TGTGCCAGCAGCATGGACAGGGTGTATTCACCCCTCCACTTT
cdr3_aa: CASSMDRVYSPLHF
j_call: TRBJ1-6
v_call: TRBV5-4
clone_size: .
d_call: TRBD1

cdr3_nt: TGTGCCAGCAGTCAGGTCTTCATGAACACTGAAGCTTTCTTT
cdr3_aa: CASSQVFMNTEAFF
j_call: TRBJ1-1
v_call: TRBV2
clone_size: .
d_call: .

cdr3_nt: TGTGCCAGCAGTTCCACAGGCGGGGGGATCAACGAGCAGTACTTC
cdr3_aa: CASSSTGGGINEQYF
j_call: TRBJ2-7
v_call: TRBV2
clone_size: .
d_call: TRBD2

cdr3_nt: TGCGCCAGCAGCCAAGAGGCGACTAGCGGGGACCAAAGTTGGGCAGATACGCAGTATTTT
cdr3_aa: CASSQEATSGDQSWADTQYF
j_call: TRBJ2-3
v_call: TRBV4-1
clone_size: .
d_call: TRBD2

cdr3_nt: TGCACCAGCAGCCTTCCAGGGGGGATCCTCTCCTACGAGCAGTACTTC
cdr3_aa: CTSSLPGGILSYEQYF
j_call: TRBJ2-7
v_call: TRBV1
clone_size: once
d_call: .

cdr3_nt: TGTGCCAGCAGCGCCGGGACTAGCGGCTCCTACGAGCAGTACTTC
cdr3_aa: CASSAGTSGSYEQYF
j_call: TRBJ2-7
v_call: TRBV9
clone_size: .
d_call: TRBD2

cdr3_nt: TGTGCCAGCAGGACAGTCCAAGAGACCCAGTACTTC
cdr3_aa: CASRTVQETQYF
j_call: TRBJ2-5
v_call: TRBV2
clone_size: .
d_call: .

cdr3_nt: TGCAGTGCCGGGGGACAGGGCGAGCAGTACTTC
cdr3_aa: CSAGGQGEQYF
j_call: TRBJ2-7
v_call: TRBV20-1
clone_size: .
d_call: TRBD1

cdr3_nt: TGTGCCAGCAGTGAATCTCACGGGGACACTGAAGCTTTCTTT
cdr3_aa: CASSESHGDTEAFF
j_call: TRBJ1-1
v_call: TRBV6-1
clone_size: .
d_call: .

cdr3_nt: TGCGCCAGCAGCTTGGACAGTTCCTCCTACGAGCAGTACTTC
cdr3_aa: CASSLDSSSYEQYF
j_call: TRBJ2-7
v_call: TRBV5-1
clone_size: .
d_call: .

cdr3_nt: TGTGCCAGCAGCTTAGTTCCCAGCGGGGGGGCCAGTAATGAGCAGTTCTTC
cdr3_aa: CASSLVPSGGASNEQFF
j_call: TRBJ2-1
v_call: TRBV7-6
clone_size: .
d_call: TRBD2

cdr3_nt: TGTGCCAGCAGCTTTCAGGGGGCAGAGACCCAGTACTTC
cdr3_aa: CASSFQGAETQYF
j_call: TRBJ2-5
v_call: TRBV5-6
clone_size: .
d_call: TRBD1

cdr3_nt: TGTGCCTGGAGTGTGAGGGTACGCAATCAGCCCCAGCATTTT
cdr3_aa: CAWSVRVRNQPQHF
j_call: TRBJ1-5
v_call: TRBV30
clone_size: .
d_call: .

cdr3_nt: TGTGCCAGCAGCCCAGTCCTGAATCCTTGGCGGGGGACAGATACGCAGTATTTT
cdr3_aa: CASSPVLNPWRGTDTQYF
j_call: TRBJ2-3
v_call: TRBV7-8
clone_size: .
d_call: TRBD2